Shown below are 9 T cell receptor beta chains from a single sample sequenced in a study of T-cell memory formation after mild COVID-19. In TCRdb, the 5' RACE reads were re-called with MiXCR into one record per CDR3 protein. Altogether about 88,000 distinct CDR3 sequences are present, roughly 25% being singletons, with the ten largest covering less than 55%. Sequencing was performed on PBMCs or a T cell subset sorted from them (not recorded which). All receptors derive from a man aged 18 to 29 who had mild COVID-19 (a few samples of this study predate the infection). Cell type and time point are not known.

V is TRBV6-2 or TRBV6-3 and J is TRBJ2-3; D not resolved. V was shortened by 7 bases and J by 5 bases, with 10 bases between the two germline ends. Germline V gene data show CDR1 as MNHEY and CDR2 as SVGEGT. The CDR3 contains 12 residues. The chain's CDR3 is CASTDGVDTQYF. In DNA, the CDR3 is TGTGCCAGCACCGACGGCGTAGATACGCAGTATTTT.

The rearrangement links TRBV10-1 to TRBJ2-3; 10 bases agree with TRBD2. With V trimmed by 8 bases and J by 1 base, 3 bases remained unmatched. The V gene's germline CDR1 is WNHNN and CDR2 SYGVQD (reference sequence). The CDR3 contains 14 residues. The CDR3 here is CASGGLAGTDTQYF. CDR3 nucleotide sequence: TGCGCCAGCGGAGGACTAGCGGGCACAGATACGCAGTATTTT.

The chain is built from TRBV24-1 and TRBJ2-2; D possibly corresponds to TRBD1 (6 bases). Trimming removed 5 bases at V and 0 bases at J, with 15 bases between. The CDR3 spans 17 residues. CDR1 KGHDR and CDR2 SFDVKD come from the germline V gene. The CDR3 loop reads CATSGRGKASNTGELFF. The CDR3 DNA reads as TGTGCCACCAGTGGTAGGGGGAAAGCATCGAACACCGGGGAGCTGTTTTTT.

This clonotype was seen only a few times. V and J are TRBV13 and TRBJ2-5, with D hard to call. The CDR3 covers 12 residues. Germline V gene sequence: CDR1 PRHDT, CDR2 FYEKMQ (reference sequence). Trimming cost V 5 bases and J 4 bases, with 8 bases left between them. The CDR3 reads CASSPGRETQYF. CDR3 coding DNA: TGTGCCAGCAGCCCAGGAAGAGAGACCCAGTACTTC. The full variable domain, with the rest looked up from reference TRBV13 and TRBJ2-5, is AAGVIQSPRHLIKEKRETATLKCYPIPRHDTVYWYQQGPGQDPQFLISFYEKMQSDKGSIPDRFSAQQFSDYHSELNMSSLELGDSALYFCASSPGRETQYFGPGTRLLVL.

A remark on this clonotype: It may be a read error: a sequence one base away is much more abundant. The CDR3: CASSFQGTDTQYF. For the CDR3, the DNA is TGTGCCAGCAGCTTCCAGGGCACAGATACGCAGTATTTT. The rearrangement joins TRBV7-8 to TRBJ2-3; D not resolved. Germline V lookup: CDR1 SGHVS, CDR2 FQNEAQ. With 3 bases removed from V and 1 base from J, the gap between germline ends came to 5 bases. CDR3 length equals 13 residues.

V usage is TRBV4-1 and J usage is TRBJ1-1, with D possibly being TRBD1 (5 bases). The CDR3 runs 15 residues. Germline V CDR1 and CDR2: MGHRA, YSYEKL. The V end lost 4 bases, the J end lost 1 base, and 13 bases lay between the germline ends. The CDR3 coding sequence is TGCGCCAGCAGCCGACAGTTAGGACAGAACACTGAAGCTTTCTTT. Its protein is CASSRQLGQNTEAFF.

This chain joins TRBV7-9 and TRBJ1-5; tentative D call: TRBD1 (5 bases). This CDR3 is built from 13 residues. The germline gives CDR1 SEHNR, CDR2 FQNEAQ (reference sequence). Trimming took off 5 bases at V and 3 bases at J, with 8 bases between the two ends. The CDR3 loop is CASSPGYNQPQHF. The CDR3 bases are TGTGCCAGCAGCCCAGGGTACAATCAGCCCCAGCATTTT.

A few counts support this clonotype. The CDR3 loop is CASSRPANTGELFF. In DNA form, the CDR3 reads TGTGCCAGCAGTAGGCCAGCGAACACCGGGGAGCTGTTTTTT. This chain connects TRBV2 to TRBJ2-2; D not certain. Per the germline V gene, CDR1 is SNHLY and CDR2 is FYNNEI. V gave up 5 bases and J gave up 0 bases, with 7 bases separating them. The CDR3 is 14 residues long.

V and J are TRBV28 and TRBJ1-6; perhaps TRBD1 as D (6 bases). The CDR3 consists of 16 residues. Germline V gene sequence: CDR1 MDHEN, CDR2 SYDVKM. Trimming left V 7 bases short and J 0 bases short, with 13 bases between. This CDR3 reads CASTWGASSYNSPLHF. The CDR3 DNA reads TGTGCCAGCACCTGGGGGGCCAGCTCCTATAATTCACCCCTCCACTTT.